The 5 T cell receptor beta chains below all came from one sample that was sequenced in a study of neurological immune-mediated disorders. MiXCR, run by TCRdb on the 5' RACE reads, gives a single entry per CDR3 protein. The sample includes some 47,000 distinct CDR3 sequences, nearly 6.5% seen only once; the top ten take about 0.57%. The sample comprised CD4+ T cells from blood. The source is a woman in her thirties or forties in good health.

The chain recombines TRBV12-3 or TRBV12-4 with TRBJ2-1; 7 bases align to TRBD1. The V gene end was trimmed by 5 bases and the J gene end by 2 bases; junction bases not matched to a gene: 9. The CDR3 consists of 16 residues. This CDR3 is CASSMTTGDPYNEQFF. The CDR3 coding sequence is TGTGCCAGCAGTATGACCACAGGGGACCCCTACAATGAGCAGTTCTTC.

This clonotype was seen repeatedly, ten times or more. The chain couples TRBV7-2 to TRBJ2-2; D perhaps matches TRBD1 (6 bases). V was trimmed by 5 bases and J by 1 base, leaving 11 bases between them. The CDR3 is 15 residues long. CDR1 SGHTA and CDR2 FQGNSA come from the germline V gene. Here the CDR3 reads CASSRTEMNTGELFF. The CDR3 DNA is TGTGCCAGCAGCCGGACAGAGATGAACACCGGGGAGCTGTTTTTT.

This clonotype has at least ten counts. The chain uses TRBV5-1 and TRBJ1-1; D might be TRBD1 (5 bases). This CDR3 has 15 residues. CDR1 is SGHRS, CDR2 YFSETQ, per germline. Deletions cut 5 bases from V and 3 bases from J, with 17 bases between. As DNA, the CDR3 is TGCGCCAGCAGTATTGCACCGGGGCGGGACACTGAAGCTTTCTTT. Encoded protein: CASSIAPGRDTEAFF.

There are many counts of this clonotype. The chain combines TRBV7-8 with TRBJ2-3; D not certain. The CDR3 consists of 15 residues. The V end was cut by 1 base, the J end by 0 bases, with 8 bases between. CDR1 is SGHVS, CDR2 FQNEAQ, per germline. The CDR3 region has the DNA TGTGCCAGCAGCTTAGACCTGGGGAGCACAGATACGCAGTATTTT. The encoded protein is CASSLDLGSTDTQYF.

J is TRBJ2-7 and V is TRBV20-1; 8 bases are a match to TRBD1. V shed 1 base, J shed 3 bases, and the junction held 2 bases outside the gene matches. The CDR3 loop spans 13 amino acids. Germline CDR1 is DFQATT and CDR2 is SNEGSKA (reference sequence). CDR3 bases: TGCAGTGCTAGAGCGGACAGGGACTACGAGCAGTACTTC. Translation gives CSARADRDYEQYF.